This T cell receptor beta chain was profiled in a study of T cells in Graves' hyperthyroidism and ophthalmopathy. Diagnoses used clinical symptoms, serum thyroxine and TRAb, thyroid ultrasound and orbital computed tomography. PBMCs stemmed from approximately 10 ml fresh peripheral blood. Losses at the gene ends were 5 bases for V and 7 bases for J; bases not matched to a gene: 3. The CDR3 is 15 residues long. The germline V gene encodes CDR1 MNHEY and CDR2 SVGEGT. This clonotype has ten or more counts. What it binds is not known. The source material, RNA transcripts, was used to amplify TCR beta CDR3 regions. With the HTBI primer set, the TCR CDR3 went through a first round of RT-PCR. A single record per CDR3 protein comes from TCRdb applying MiXCR to the multiplex PCR reads. In the table there are approximately 690,000 distinct CDR3 sequences, less than 25% of which are singletons. General study results and limits: Before onset, by a median of around six months, the model predicted ophthalmopathy. Most expanded thyroid clonotypes above 0.001 recurred in blood.

This clonotype originated in a young man with Graves' ophthalmopathy. The sequencing input was blood. The chain recombines TRBV6-2 or TRBV6-3 with TRBJ2-1, with 15 bases that match TRBD2. DNA for the CDR3: TGTGCCAGCAGTACTGGGACTAGCGGGAGGAATGAGCAGTTCTTC. It yields the protein CASSTGTSGRNEQFF.